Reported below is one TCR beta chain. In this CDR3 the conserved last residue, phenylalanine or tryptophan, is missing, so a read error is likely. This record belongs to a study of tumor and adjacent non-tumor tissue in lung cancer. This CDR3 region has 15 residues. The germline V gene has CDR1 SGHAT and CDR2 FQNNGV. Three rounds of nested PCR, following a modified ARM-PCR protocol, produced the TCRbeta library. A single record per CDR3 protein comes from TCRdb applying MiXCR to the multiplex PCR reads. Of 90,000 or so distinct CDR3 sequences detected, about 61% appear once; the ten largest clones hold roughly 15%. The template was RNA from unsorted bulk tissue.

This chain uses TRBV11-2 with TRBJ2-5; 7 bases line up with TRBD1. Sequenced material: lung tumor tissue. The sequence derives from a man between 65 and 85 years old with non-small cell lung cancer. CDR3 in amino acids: CDSSWTRTGQETQYL. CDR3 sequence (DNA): TGTGACAGCAGCTGGACCAGGACAGGTCAAGAGACCCAGTACCTC.